The sequence of this T cell receptor (beta chain) was determined in a study of shared clonotypes between healthy human individuals. The count of this clone is one. With 8 bases clipped from V and 2 bases from J, the junction kept 7 bases outside the gene matches. This CDR3 spans 14 amino acids. Germline CDR1 reads LNHDA; CDR2 reads SQIVND (reference sequence). TCRdb keeps only in-frame clones here, not all; method: immunoSEQ multiplex PCR. The profile shows over a million clones, around 82% of them singletons. Sample: memory CD4+ T cells from PBMCs. Subset specified: CD45RA-negative fraction. The sequence derives from a young man in good health. Some clones in this sample may be carry-over from other donors' samples. The chain links TRBV19 to TRBJ1-1, with TRBD1 matching over 8 bases. CDR3 protein: CASGRDRLNTEAFF. The DNA of the CDR3 is TGTGCCAGTGGCCGGGACAGGCTAAACACTGAAGCTTTCTTT.